This T cell receptor beta chain was sequenced for a study of T cell responses to AZD1222 COVID-19 vaccine. Findings of the study overall: Unmutated variant regions are reportedly the target of nearly half of TCRs that are spike-specific. Receipt of two AZD1222 doses was followed by a rise in Spike-specific TCR breadth and depth.

Some clones are missing from TCRdb's copy, which holds only in-frame ones; the method was immunoSEQ multiplex PCR. The sample contains around 120,000 clones, around nine tenths of which appear only once. Details on this clone: Its specificity is not known.

The CDR3 runs 15 residues. V dropped 4 bases and J dropped 6; count of bases not matched to a gene: 11. From germline, CDR1 is SGHTS and CDR2 YDEGEE. The sample consisted of peripheral blood, taken on day 0 of AZD1222 vaccination. The chain employs TRBV5-8 and TRBJ2-7; 9 nucleotides line up with TRBD1. The sequence was collected from an adult in good health. The CDR3 bases are TGTGCCAGCAGCGTGGGGCGGACAGGGGTCCGCGAGCAGTACTTC. Translation: CASSVGRTGVREQYF.